These T cell receptor beta chains were read from a single sample in a study of post-analysis software for immune sequencing data. TCRdb re-called the PCR reads with MiXCR, one entry per CDR3 protein. The data contain approximately 570,000 distinct CDR3 sequences, 44% of them seen just once; the ten biggest clones take up roughly 1.8%. The sequenced material came from blood. The receptors stem from a girl aged 10-17 years with multiple sclerosis. CDR3s include the opening cysteine and the closing phenylalanine or tryptophan. D genes are given only for firm matches. Size tells how often a clone was seen (once, few, many) or the class of an expanded clone, and some rows leave it out.

d_gene: TRBD2; abundance: .; v_gene: TRBV5-4; j_gene: TRBJ2-1; CDR3nt: TGTGCCAGCAGCCTACCACCCTCGGGACTAGCGGGGTCCAGAAATGAGCAGTTCTTC; CDR3aa: CASSLPPSGLAGSRNEQFF
d_gene: .; abundance: .; v_gene: TRBV20-1; j_gene: TRBJ1-1; CDR3nt: TGCAGTGCTAGAGATACCCATGAAGCTTTCTTT; CDR3aa: CSARDTHEAFF
d_gene: .; abundance: few; v_gene: TRBV5-6; j_gene: TRBJ1-5; CDR3nt: TGTGCCAGCAGCTTGGCAAGTATGCGACAGCCAAATCAGCCCCAGCATTTT; CDR3aa: CASSLASMRQPNQPQHF
d_gene: .; abundance: .; v_gene: TRBV28; j_gene: TRBJ1-1; CDR3nt: TGTGCCAGCAGTTTATTGCCGGGGTCCTCCACTGAAGCTTTCTTT; CDR3aa: CASSLLPGSSTEAFF
d_gene: .; abundance: .; v_gene: TRBV20-1; j_gene: TRBJ1-4; CDR3nt: TGCAGTGCGGCTCGGAGTTTGGGGACTAATGAAAAACTGTTTTTT; CDR3aa: CSAARSLGTNEKLFF
d_gene: .; abundance: .; v_gene: TRBV11-2; j_gene: TRBJ2-7; CDR3nt: TGTGCCAGCAGCTCAAGGAAACTTCGACTCTACGAGCAGTACTTC; CDR3aa: CASSSRKLRLYEQYF
d_gene: TRBD1; abundance: few; v_gene: TRBV5-1; j_gene: TRBJ2-1; CDR3nt: TGCGCCAGCAGCTTCTCGGGACAGGGGGCAAGCTCCTACAATGAGCAGTTCTTC; CDR3aa: CASSFSGQGASSYNEQFF
d_gene: TRBD1; abundance: .; v_gene: TRBV29-1; j_gene: TRBJ1-2; CDR3nt: TGCAGCGTCGATGACAGGGCCTATGGCTACACCTTC; CDR3aa: CSVDDRAYGYTF
d_gene: .; abundance: few; v_gene: TRBV12-3/TRBV12-4; j_gene: TRBJ1-2; CDR3nt: TGTGCCAGCAGTATCAGGGAGCCCCATGTTGGCTACACCTTC; CDR3aa: CASSIREPHVGYTF
d_gene: TRBD1; abundance: .; v_gene: TRBV20-1; j_gene: TRBJ1-2; CDR3nt: TGCAGTGCTAGGGTTAGGACAGGGGACTATGGCTACACCTTC; CDR3aa: CSARVRTGDYGYTF
d_gene: TRBD2; abundance: .; v_gene: TRBV5-1; j_gene: TRBJ2-5; CDR3nt: TGCGCCAGCAGCTTGGTCGGGGGGATAGAGACCCAGTACTTC; CDR3aa: CASSLVGGIETQYF
d_gene: .; abundance: .; v_gene: TRBV7-2; j_gene: TRBJ2-7; CDR3nt: TGTGCCAGCAGAAAAGGACACGGGAGCTACGAGCAGTACTTC; CDR3aa: CASRKGHGSYEQYF
d_gene: .; abundance: few; v_gene: TRBV7-6; j_gene: TRBJ2-6; CDR3nt: TGTGCCAGCAGCTTATTGGGCTCTGGGGCCAACGTCCTGACTTTC; CDR3aa: CASSLLGSGANVLTF
d_gene: TRBD2; abundance: few; v_gene: TRBV20-1; j_gene: TRBJ2-3; CDR3nt: TGCAGTGCTACTGCTAGCGCGGGGGGGGATACGCAGTATTTT; CDR3aa: CSATASAGGDTQYF
d_gene: .; abundance: .; v_gene: TRBV3-1; j_gene: TRBJ1-2; CDR3nt: TGTGCCAGCAGGCCCCCGGGATCCTATGGCTACACCTTC; CDR3aa: CASRPPGSYGYTF
d_gene: TRBD1; abundance: few; v_gene: TRBV20-1; j_gene: TRBJ2-7; CDR3nt: TGCAGTGGAAGACAGGGGGCTTACGAGCAGTACTTC; CDR3aa: CSGRQGAYEQYF
d_gene: .; abundance: few; v_gene: TRBV7-8; j_gene: TRBJ1-1; CDR3nt: TGTGCCAGCAGCTTCCGCCTGCGGCCTGAAGCTTTCTTT; CDR3aa: CASSFRLRPEAFF
d_gene: .; abundance: many; v_gene: TRBV12-3/TRBV12-4; j_gene: TRBJ2-1; CDR3nt: TGTGCCAGCAGCCTCAGGGGTTCCTACAATGAGCAGTTCTTC; CDR3aa: CASSLRGSYNEQFF
d_gene: .; abundance: many; v_gene: TRBV12-3/TRBV12-4; j_gene: TRBJ2-1; CDR3nt: TGTGCCAGCAGTCCGGACTCCTACAATGAGCAGTTCTTC; CDR3aa: CASSPDSYNEQFF
d_gene: TRBD2; abundance: .; v_gene: TRBV15; j_gene: TRBJ2-7; CDR3nt: TGTGCCACCAGCAGAGATCGACTAGCGGGATACGAGCAGTACTTC; CDR3aa: CATSRDRLAGYEQYF
d_gene: TRBD1; abundance: .; v_gene: TRBV12-3/TRBV12-4; j_gene: TRBJ2-7; CDR3nt: TGTGCCAGCAGTCATCGTGCCGGGACAGCCTCCTACGAGCAGTACTTC; CDR3aa: CASSHRAGTASYEQYF
d_gene: .; abundance: .; v_gene: TRBV6-5; j_gene: TRBJ1-5; CDR3nt: TGTGCCAGCTCTAGGAGACGGAAAAATCAGCCCCAGCATTTT; CDR3aa: CASSRRRKNQPQHF
d_gene: TRBD1; abundance: once; v_gene: TRBV6-6; j_gene: TRBJ2-7; CDR3nt: TGTGCCAGCAGTCCCAGCGGGACAGGGATCTACGAGCAGTACTTC; CDR3aa: CASSPSGTGIYEQYF
d_gene: TRBD2; abundance: .; v_gene: TRBV10-3; j_gene: TRBJ2-3; CDR3nt: TGTGCCATCAGTGAGCCTAGCGGGAGTTGGAAATTAGATACGCAGTATTTT; CDR3aa: CAISEPSGSWKLDTQYF
d_gene: TRBD1; abundance: once; v_gene: TRBV12-3/TRBV12-4; j_gene: TRBJ1-5; CDR3nt: TGTGCCAGCAGCTCTACGACGGGGCCCGACAGGGTGGGCGGCAATCAGCCCCAGCATTTT; CDR3aa: CASSSTTGPDRVGGNQPQHF
d_gene: TRBD2; abundance: .; v_gene: TRBV29-1; j_gene: TRBJ2-1; CDR3nt: TGCAGCGTTGTGGGATTGGAGCTGAACCCTCGGGAGGGTTTTACCGATGAGCAGTTCTTC; CDR3aa: CSVVGLELNPREGFTDEQFF
d_gene: .; abundance: few; v_gene: TRBV5-1; j_gene: TRBJ2-1; CDR3nt: TGCGCCAGCAGCTTGGGTCCCAATTTGGGGGACAATGAGCAGTTCTTC; CDR3aa: CASSLGPNLGDNEQFF
d_gene: TRBD2; abundance: many; v_gene: TRBV18; j_gene: TRBJ2-3; CDR3nt: TGTGCCAGCTCCCCACTTAAGCGGGGGAGCACAGATACGCAGTATTTT; CDR3aa: CASSPLKRGSTDTQYF
d_gene: TRBD2; abundance: .; v_gene: TRBV30; j_gene: TRBJ2-3; CDR3nt: TGTGCCTGGAGTGCCCTGGGAGCGGGAGGTTCAAATACGCAGTATTTT; CDR3aa: CAWSALGAGGSNTQYF
d_gene: .; abundance: .; v_gene: TRBV6-2/TRBV6-3; j_gene: TRBJ2-7; CDR3nt: TGTGCCAGCAGTGACCCGACAGAAACCTACGAGCAGTACTTC; CDR3aa: CASSDPTETYEQYF
d_gene: .; abundance: few; v_gene: TRBV6-5; j_gene: TRBJ2-6; CDR3nt: TGTGCCAGCAGTTACGACACTGGGGCCAACGTCCTGACTTTC; CDR3aa: CASSYDTGANVLTF
d_gene: .; abundance: .; v_gene: TRBV27; j_gene: TRBJ1-1; CDR3nt: TGTGCCAGCAGTTGGGTAGATATGAACACTGAAGCTTTCTTT; CDR3aa: CASSWVDMNTEAFF
d_gene: TRBD1; abundance: .; v_gene: TRBV28; j_gene: TRBJ2-1; CDR3nt: TGTGCCAGCAGCCACCTGGGACAGGGGGAGAAGAATGAGCAGTTCTTC; CDR3aa: CASSHLGQGEKNEQFF
d_gene: .; abundance: .; v_gene: TRBV25-1; j_gene: TRBJ2-7; CDR3nt: TGTGCCAGCAGTGCACCAACTCGGGGGTGGTCCTACGAGCAGTACTTC; CDR3aa: CASSAPTRGWSYEQYF
d_gene: TRBD2; abundance: few; v_gene: TRBV15; j_gene: TRBJ2-1; CDR3nt: TGTGCCACCAGCAGCCGGACTAGCTCCTACAATGAGCAGTTCTTC; CDR3aa: CATSSRTSSYNEQFF
d_gene: .; abundance: .; v_gene: TRBV24-1; j_gene: TRBJ2-2; CDR3nt: TGTGTCACCAGTGCCCCCACGAACACCGGGGAGCTGTTTTTT; CDR3aa: CVTSAPTNTGELFF
d_gene: TRBD1; abundance: .; v_gene: TRBV25-1; j_gene: TRBJ2-1; CDR3nt: TGTGCCAGCAGTGACCCGGGACAGGGGAAGAATGAGCAGTTCTTC; CDR3aa: CASSDPGQGKNEQFF
d_gene: .; abundance: .; v_gene: TRBV20-1; j_gene: TRBJ2-7; CDR3nt: TGCAGTGCTAGGTATTTCTCGAGAGAGGACGAGCAGTACTTC; CDR3aa: CSARYFSREDEQYF
d_gene: TRBD1; abundance: .; v_gene: TRBV3-1; j_gene: TRBJ2-1; CDR3nt: TGTGCCAGCAGTCGGGACAGAAGCTCCTACAATGAGCAGTTCTTC; CDR3aa: CASSRDRSSYNEQFF
d_gene: TRBD1; abundance: few; v_gene: TRBV29-1; j_gene: TRBJ1-1; CDR3nt: TGCAGCGTTGCGGACAGGGGGTCTATTGAAGCTTTCTTT; CDR3aa: CSVADRGSIEAFF
d_gene: TRBD1; abundance: few; v_gene: TRBV5-1; j_gene: TRBJ2-5; CDR3nt: TGCGCCAGCAGACGGACAGGGTTTCGGCAAGAGACCCAGTACTTC; CDR3aa: CASRRTGFRQETQYF
d_gene: .; abundance: .; v_gene: TRBV12-3/TRBV12-4; j_gene: TRBJ2-3; CDR3nt: TGTGCCAGCAGTCCACCCGGACTGGGCACAGATACGCAGTATTTT; CDR3aa: CASSPPGLGTDTQYF
d_gene: .; abundance: .; v_gene: TRBV7-9; j_gene: TRBJ2-5; CDR3nt: TGTGCCAGCAGCTTAAATGCGGGGTACCAAGAGACCCAGTACTTC; CDR3aa: CASSLNAGYQETQYF
d_gene: .; abundance: few; v_gene: TRBV12-3/TRBV12-4; j_gene: TRBJ2-4; CDR3nt: TGTGCCAGCAGTTTAACGCAAAACATTCAGTACTTC; CDR3aa: CASSLTQNIQYF
d_gene: .; abundance: .; v_gene: TRBV7-9; j_gene: TRBJ2-3; CDR3nt: TGTGCCAGCAGCCCAGGGTTGACTAGCACAGATACGCAGTATTTT; CDR3aa: CASSPGLTSTDTQYF
d_gene: .; abundance: .; v_gene: TRBV20-1; j_gene: TRBJ2-5; CDR3nt: TGCAGTGCTGGGGGGCAGGGAGGGGTTCGGGAGACCCAGTACTTC; CDR3aa: CSAGGQGGVRETQYF
d_gene: TRBD2; abundance: many; v_gene: TRBV29-1; j_gene: TRBJ2-5; CDR3nt: TGCAGCGTTGAGGAGGGAGCGGGAGTTGAGACCCAGTACTTC; CDR3aa: CSVEEGAGVETQYF
d_gene: TRBD2; abundance: few; v_gene: TRBV20-1; j_gene: TRBJ2-3; CDR3nt: TGCAGTGCTGAGACCGGGACTAGCCTCACAGATACGCAGTATTTT; CDR3aa: CSAETGTSLTDTQYF